Listed below are T cell receptor beta chains from one sample, sequenced in a study of blood T cell repertoires in COVID-19. The method was immunoSEQ multiplex PCR; TCRdb's version includes in-frame clones alone and lacks a portion of them. The data show 250,000 to 300,000 clones, about nine tenths seen once. The sequenced sample was peripheral blood. These TCRs come from a woman aged 40 to 50 who had recovered from COVID-19. CDR3s include the opening cysteine and the closing phenylalanine or tryptophan. Each record gives: D gene, V gene, J gene, clone size, CDR3 DNA, CDR3 protein. The D gene is left open where the match is weak. Part of the rows lack a size; the others show once, few, many or a class for expanded clones.

TRBD1	TRBV9	TRBJ2-2	-	TGTGCCAGCAACGGCGACAGGGGCACCGGGGAGCTGTTTTTT	CASNGDRGTGELFF
-	TRBV5-3	TRBJ2-2	-	TGTGCCAGAAGCTTGTTACGGACCGGGGAGCTGTTTTTT	CARSLLRTGELFF
-	TRBV18	TRBJ1-3	-	TGTGCCAGCTCACCACAGAACGCCGGCTCTGGAAACACCATATATTTT	CASSPQNAGSGNTIYF
TRBD2	TRBV13	TRBJ2-7	-	TGTGCCAGCAGCTTATTTTTGTCTGAACTAGCGGGAGGAAGCTCCTACGAGCAGTACTTC	CASSLFLSELAGGSSYEQYF
-	TRBV27	TRBJ2-1	-	TGTGCCAGCAGCAGTCCCGGGACTGGGGATTACAATGAGCAGTTCTTC	CASSSPGTGDYNEQFF
TRBD1	TRBV19	TRBJ1-5	-	TGTGCCAGTAGTATAACTGCAGGGGGCCTTCAGCCCCAGCATTTT	CASSITAGGLQPQHF
-	TRBV30	TRBJ2-7	-	TGTGCCTGGAGATGGGGACAAAGCTCCTACGAGCAGTACTTC	CAWRWGQSSYEQYF
TRBD2	TRBV5-1	TRBJ2-7	once	TGCGCCAGCAGCCCTTGGTCCGCGGGAGGGCCTGACGAGCAGTACTTC	CASSPWSAGGPDEQYF
TRBD1	TRBV4-1	TRBJ2-2	once	TGCGCCAGCAGCCAACAGGGGGCTGCCGGGGAGCTGTTTTTT	CASSQQGAAGELFF
-	TRBV6-2/TRBV6-3	TRBJ2-5	once	TGTGCCAGCAGTTACCCCGGGGGCGGGAGTGCGAACTTC	CASSYPGGGSANF
TRBD2	TRBV20-1	TRBJ2-5	-	TGCAGTGCTAGTCGGCTAGCGGGAGGGCCTTGGGAGACCCAGTACTTC	CSASRLAGGPWETQYF
-	TRBV19	TRBJ2-1	once	TGTGCCAGTACCCCCGGAGGCTCCTACAATGAGCAGTTCTTC	CASTPGGSYNEQFF
-	TRBV6-4	TRBJ2-2	-	TGTGCCAGCAGTGCCGGGAACGCGAACACCGGGGAGCTGTTTTTT	CASSAGNANTGELFF
TRBD1	TRBV5-6	TRBJ2-2	-	TGTGCCAGCAGCCCAGACAGGGGGAACACCGGGGAGCTGTTTTTT	CASSPDRGNTGELFF
-	TRBV3-1/TRBV3-2	TRBJ1-5	-	TGTGCCAGCAGCCAAGCCCCCGCGACAGGCAATCAGCCCCAGCATTTT	CASSQAPATGNQPQHF
TRBD2	TRBV27	TRBJ2-7	-	TGTGCCAGCAGTTTAAGGGTAGCGGGTTTCTACGAGCAGTACTTC	CASSLRVAGFYEQYF
-	TRBV28	TRBJ1-5	-	TGTGCCAGCAGTATTCGACAAATCCCCCAGCATTTT	CASSIRQIPQHF
-	TRBV18	TRBJ1-1	few	TGTGCCAGCTCACCTATTTTACAGCCTGAAGCTTTCTTT	CASSPILQPEAFF
TRBD1	TRBV3-1/TRBV3-2	TRBJ2-2	-	TGTGCCAGCAGCCCCAGACAGGGGGAGGCCGGGGAGCTGTTTTTT	CASSPRQGEAGELFF
TRBD1	TRBV7-2	TRBJ2-5	-	TGTGCCAGCAGCACGGGACAGCGAGGGGAGACCCAGTACTTC	CASSTGQRGETQYF
TRBD2	TRBV27	TRBJ2-1	-	TGTGCCAGCAGTCTTGAAGCGGGGGCCCCCTACAATGAGCAGTTCTTC	CASSLEAGAPYNEQFF
-	TRBV6-5	TRBJ1-3	-	TGTGCCAGCAGTCCGGACAGAAACACCATATATTTT	CASSPDRNTIYF
-	TRBV30	TRBJ2-3	-	TGTGCCTGGAGGTTTAGCGGCGCAGATACGCAGTATTTT	CAWRFSGADTQYF
TRBD1	TRBV10-1	TRBJ2-5	-	TGCGCCAGCAGTAGAGACAGGGTGTCCGTCCAGACCCAGTACTTC	CASSRDRVSVQTQYF
TRBD1	TRBV6-6	TRBJ2-7	-	TGTGCCAGCAGTTCCCACGACAGGGGCCAAGGCGAGCAGTACTTC	CASSSHDRGQGEQYF
-	TRBV7-9	TRBJ2-7	few	TGTGCCAGCAGCTTAGGTGACAGTCGTGGCGAGCAGTACTTC	CASSLGDSRGEQYF
-	TRBV30	TRBJ2-7	-	TGTGCCTGGAGGGGCGCGGGAGAGCAGTACTTC	CAWRGAGEQYF
TRBD2	TRBV14	TRBJ2-1	-	TGTGCCAGCAGCCAAGATGCTAGCGGCAATGAGCAGTTCTTC	CASSQDASGNEQFF
-	TRBV9	TRBJ2-5	-	TGTGCCAGCAGCGTAGGGTCAGGGAACCAAGAGACCCAGTACTTC	CASSVGSGNQETQYF
TRBD2	TRBV7-9	TRBJ2-5	-	TGTGCCAGCAGCGAATATAGCGGGAGGGCCCAGGAGACCCAGTACTTC	CASSEYSGRAQETQYF
-	TRBV3-1/TRBV3-2	TRBJ1-1	-	TGTGCCAGCAGAGGACGGGAGAACACTGAAGCTTTCTTT	CASRGRENTEAFF
-	TRBV5-1	TRBJ2-3	once	TGCGCCAGCAGCTTGGACCCGCCGGCTCTGGACAGAGCCCTACCCCGTGATACGCAGTATTTT	CASSLDPPALDRALPRDTQYF
TRBD1	TRBV6-5	TRBJ1-5	-	TGTGCCAGCAGTCCCCAGACAGGGGGCAATCAGCCCCAGCATTTT	CASSPQTGGNQPQHF
TRBD2	TRBV6-6	TRBJ2-5	-	TGTGCCAGCAGTTCCTCGGCTAGCGGGAGAGAGACCCAGTACTTC	CASSSSASGRETQYF
-	TRBV5-1	TRBJ1-3	-	TGCGCCAGCAGCTCTGCAGGGGACTCTGGAAACACCATATATTTT	CASSSAGDSGNTIYF
TRBD2	TRBV6-1	TRBJ2-3	-	TGTGCCAGCAGTGAAGCCGGAGGACTAGCGGGAGTTACAGATACGCAGTATTTT	CASSEAGGLAGVTDTQYF
TRBD1	TRBV30	TRBJ1-2	-	TGTGCCTGGAGTGTGTCAGGGGGAAGCTATGGCTACACCTTC	CAWSVSGGSYGYTF
TRBD2	TRBV4-1	TRBJ2-3	-	TGCGCCAGCAGCCCCTGGACTAGCGGGAGATTGTCAGATACGCAGTATTTT	CASSPWTSGRLSDTQYF
-	TRBV7-3	TRBJ2-3	-	TGTGCCAGCAGCTCGGGACTCGGCAAGGGGGATACGCAGTATTTT	CASSSGLGKGDTQYF
TRBD2	TRBV29-1	TRBJ2-2	-	TGCAGCGGGCGGACTAGCGGGAACACCGGGGAGCTGTTTTTT	CSGRTSGNTGELFF
TRBD1	TRBV5-1	TRBJ2-3	-	TGCGCCAGCACCCTTGGGGGACAGGGGGAAATAGATACGCAGTATTTT	CASTLGGQGEIDTQYF
TRBD2	TRBV5-8	TRBJ2-2	-	TGTGCCAGCAGCTCAAGCGGGACTAGCGGCTCGAACACCGGGGAGCTGTTTTTT	CASSSSGTSGSNTGELFF
TRBD1	TRBV15	TRBJ1-4	-	TGTGCCACGAGTGACAGGGTGGGGGATGAAAAACTGTTTTTT	CATSDRVGDEKLFF
TRBD2	TRBV2	TRBJ2-1	-	TGTGCCAGCAGGGTAAGACTAGCGGGAGGGATCTACAATGAGCAGTTCTTC	CASRVRLAGGIYNEQFF
-	TRBV6-1	TRBJ2-4	-	TGTGCCAGCAGTGAAGGGGGGCTTAAAAACATTCAGTACTTC	CASSEGGLKNIQYF
TRBD1	TRBV5-1	TRBJ2-3	-	TGCGCCAGCAGCCGAATGACAGGGGAGGCCGCAGATACGCAGTATTTT	CASSRMTGEAADTQYF
-	TRBV27	TRBJ2-1	-	TGTGCCAGCAGTACAACAGGGCAGCAGTTCTTC	CASSTTGQQFF
TRBD2	TRBV7-2	TRBJ2-7	-	TGTGCCAGCAGCTTAGGGCGGGAGTCGGGTGAGCAGTACTTC	CASSLGRESGEQYF
TRBD1	TRBV5-1	TRBJ2-1	-	TGCGCCAGCAGGGGGGGACAGGGGAGCTCCTACAATGAGCAGTTCTTC	CASRGGQGSSYNEQFF
TRBD1	TRBV18	TRBJ2-7	once	TGTGCCAGCTCACCACCCTCGGGACAGTCCTACGAGCAGTACTTC	CASSPPSGQSYEQYF